This entry is about one T cell receptor beta chain. This specimen belongs to a study of blood T cell repertoires in COVID-19. Study in general: The United States, Italy and Spain provided the acute and convalescent COVID-19 samples. Nucleic acid was either cDNA or gDNA, and it came from T cells, B-cell-depleted T cells, or PBMCs.

In terms of age and location, participants ranged from about 18 to 95 years and lived in about 25 US areas. Participants were placed into cohorts based on the clinical history they reported. V shed 4 bases and J 9 bases; nucleotides not matched to a gene: 9. Per the germline V gene, CDR1 is SGHVS and CDR2 is FQNEAQ. This CDR3 is 17 amino acids long. Clones were sequenced by immunoSEQ multiplex PCR, and TCRdb holds only the in-frame ones, with some missing. This sample has around 150,000 clones, with roughly 90% found just once. The receptor's source is a woman aged 45-60 years who had recovered from COVID-19. The chain joins TRBV7-8 to TRBJ2-1; 16 bases are a match to TRBD2. Sequenced input: PBMCs or T cells enriched from blood (not recorded which). CDR3 region: CASSWGLAGGPGAEQFF. CDR3 DNA: TGTGCCAGCAGCTGGGGACTAGCGGGGGGGCCCGGGGCTGAGCAGTTCTTC.